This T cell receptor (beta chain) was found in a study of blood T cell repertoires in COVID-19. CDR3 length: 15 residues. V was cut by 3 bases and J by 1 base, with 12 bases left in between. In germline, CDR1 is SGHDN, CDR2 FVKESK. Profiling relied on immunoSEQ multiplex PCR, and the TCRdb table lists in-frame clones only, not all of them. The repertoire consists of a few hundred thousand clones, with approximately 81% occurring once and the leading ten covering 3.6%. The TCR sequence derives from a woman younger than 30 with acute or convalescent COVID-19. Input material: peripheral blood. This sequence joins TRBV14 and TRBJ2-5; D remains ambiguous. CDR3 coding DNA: TGTGCCAGCAGCCATCGACTGACCATCCAAGAGACCCAGTACTTC. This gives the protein CASSHRLTIQETQYF.